A selection of T cell receptor beta chains follows, all from one sample in a study of blood T cell repertoires in COVID-19. The data were produced by immunoSEQ multiplex PCR, yet TCRdb's version contains in-frame clones alone and is incomplete. Here the sample spans about 51,000 clones, roughly 84% being singletons. Sample: peripheral blood. All receptors derive from an elderly man with active COVID-19. Each CDR3 is given with its conserved first and last residue. The D gene is left open where the match is weak. Clone size is stated in some rows and not others, as once, few, many or a class when expanded.

v_gene	abundance	j_gene	d_gene	CDR3aa	CDR3nt
TRBV10-3	-	TRBJ2-1	TRBD2	CAISTGLAGVLEQFF	TGTGCCATCAGCACGGGACTAGCGGGAGTCCTTGAGCAGTTCTTC
TRBV9	-	TRBJ1-6	-	CASSVTHDNSPLHF	TGTGCCAGCAGCGTAACTCACGATAATTCACCCCTCCACTTT
TRBV7-8	few	TRBJ2-5	TRBD2	CASSLEASGGQETQYF	TGTGCCAGCAGCTTAGAGGCTAGCGGGGGCCAAGAGACCCAGTACTTC
TRBV6-5	-	TRBJ2-1	TRBD2	CASRGGSDEQFF	TGTGCCAGCAGAGGCGGGAGCGATGAGCAGTTCTTC
TRBV30	-	TRBJ1-5	TRBD1	CAWSSGTGGWSNQPQHF	TGTGCCTGGAGTTCCGGGACAGGAGGTTGGAGCAATCAGCCCCAGCATTTT
TRBV5-1	-	TRBJ2-1	TRBD2	CASSLASGRVNEQFF	TGCGCCAGCAGCTTAGCTAGCGGGAGGGTCAATGAGCAGTTCTTC
TRBV19	-	TRBJ2-7	-	CASSDPGQYHYEQYF	TGTGCCAGTAGTGATCCGGGTCAGTACCACTACGAGCAGTACTTC
TRBV5-4	few	TRBJ2-7	TRBD2	CASSLDLAGGSYSYEQYF	TGTGCCAGCAGCTTGGATCTAGCGGGAGGTTCCTACTCCTACGAGCAGTACTTC
TRBV28	-	TRBJ2-3	TRBD1	CASKNRGRGTDTQYF	TGTGCCAGCAAGAACAGGGGGCGAGGGACAGATACGCAGTATTTT
TRBV5-5	-	TRBJ1-2	-	CASSQRTGNYGYTF	TGTGCCAGCAGTCAAAGGACTGGGAACTATGGCTACACCTTC
TRBV12-3/TRBV12-4	-	TRBJ2-7	-	CASSPGLDEQYF	TGTGCCAGCAGCCCTGGACTGGACGAGCAGTACTTC
TRBV6-4	-	TRBJ2-1	TRBD2	CASSDHAGGYNEQFF	TGTGCCAGCAGTGACCATGCGGGAGGCTACAATGAGCAGTTCTTC
TRBV6-5	-	TRBJ1-5	TRBD1	CASRSTGEVQPQHF	TGTGCCAGCAGATCGACAGGGGAGGTTCAGCCCCAGCATTTT
TRBV11-2	-	TRBJ2-2	TRBD1	CASSLFGQGFTGELFF	TGTGCCAGCAGCTTATTCGGACAGGGCTTCACCGGGGAGCTGTTTTTT
TRBV28	-	TRBJ2-3	TRBD2	CASSHRLAGFTDTQYF	TGTGCCAGCAGCCATCGACTAGCGGGGTTCACAGATACGCAGTATTTT
TRBV28	-	TRBJ2-3	-	CASSLLLATSTDTQYF	TGTGCCAGCAGTTTACTTCTAGCGACTAGCACAGATACGCAGTATTTT
TRBV7-2	-	TRBJ2-7	TRBD2	CASTESNLAGAYEQYF	TGTGCCAGCACCGAATCGAACCTAGCGGGGGCCTACGAGCAGTACTTC
TRBV6-5	-	TRBJ2-1	-	CASSNSLEQFF	TGTGCCAGCTCAAACAGCTTAGAGCAGTTCTTC
TRBV5-1	-	TRBJ2-1	-	CASSRGGVRDEQFF	TGCGCCAGCTCCCGAGGCGGGGTTCGTGATGAGCAGTTCTTC
TRBV13	-	TRBJ1-6	TRBD1	CASSLAPGTGASPLHF	TGTGCCAGCAGCTTAGCCCCCGGGACAGGGGCTTCACCCCTCCACTTT
TRBV7-9	-	TRBJ1-1	-	CASSLVLDTEAFF	TGTGCCAGCAGCTTAGTCCTTGACACTGAAGCTTTCTTT
TRBV4-2	few	TRBJ2-1	TRBD2	CASSQRLAGPYNEQFF	TGTGCCAGCAGCCAACGACTAGCGGGTCCCTACAATGAGCAGTTCTTC
TRBV1	-	TRBJ2-3	-	CTSSQGGGSLPDTQYF	TGCACCAGCAGCCAAGGGGGGGGGTCTTTGCCAGATACGCAGTATTTT
TRBV28	-	TRBJ1-2	TRBD1	CASSSPFGQGTVNYGYTF	TGTGCCAGCAGTTCGCCTTTCGGACAGGGCACCGTTAACTATGGCTACACCTTC
TRBV7-2	-	TRBJ2-1	TRBD2	CASSLEAGAYNEQFF	TGTGCCAGCAGCTTAGAGGCGGGGGCCTACAATGAGCAGTTCTTC
TRBV6-5	-	TRBJ2-5	-	CASSLVPRETQYF	TGTGCCAGCAGCCTAGTACCACGGGAGACCCAGTACTTC
TRBV11-2	-	TRBJ2-3	TRBD2	CASSGWGLAGSTDTQYF	TGTGCCAGCAGCGGGTGGGGCCTAGCGGGAAGCACAGATACGCAGTATTTT
TRBV6-6	-	TRBJ2-1	TRBD2	CASSQGLAGVYNEQFF	TGTGCCAGCAGTCAAGGACTAGCGGGGGTCTACAATGAGCAGTTCTTC
TRBV28	-	TRBJ2-2	-	CASSGGLGGELFF	TGTGCCAGCAGTGGGGGCCTCGGCGGGGAGCTGTTTTTT